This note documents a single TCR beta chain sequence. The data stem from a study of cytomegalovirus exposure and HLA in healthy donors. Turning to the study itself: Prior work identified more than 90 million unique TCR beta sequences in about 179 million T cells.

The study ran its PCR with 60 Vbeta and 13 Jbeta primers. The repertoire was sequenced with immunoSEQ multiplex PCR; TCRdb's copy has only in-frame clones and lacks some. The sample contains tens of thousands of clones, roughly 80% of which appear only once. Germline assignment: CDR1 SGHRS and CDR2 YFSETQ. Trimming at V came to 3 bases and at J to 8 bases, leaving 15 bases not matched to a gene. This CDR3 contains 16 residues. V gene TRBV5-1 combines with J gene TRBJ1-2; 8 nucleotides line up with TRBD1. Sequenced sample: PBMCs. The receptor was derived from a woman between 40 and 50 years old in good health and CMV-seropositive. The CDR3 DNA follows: TGCGCCAGCAGCTCATCCTCAGGGGGCGCATATAGGGGCTACACCTTC. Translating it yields CASSSSSGGAYRGYTF.